The rows below give T cell receptor beta chains drawn from one sample of a study of T cell responses to AZD1222 COVID-19 vaccine. Method: immunoSEQ multiplex PCR; TCRdb's copy keeps in-frame clones and lacks some. The table shows around 150,000 clones, with roughly 94% occurring only once. The material sequenced was peripheral blood, taken on day 0 of AZD1222 vaccination. The receptor set was obtained from an adult in good health. Both conserved end residues are part of each CDR3. Fields, in order: D gene, clone size, J gene, V gene, CDR3 protein, CDR3 DNA. The D gene is left open where the match is weak. Expanded clones are given a class, and other clones once, few, many or no size at all.

>TRBD2|.|TRBJ2-4|TRBV4-2
CASSQDISGVKNIQYF
TGTGCCAGCAGCCAAGATATCAGCGGGGTTAAAAACATTCAGTACTTC
>.|once|TRBJ1-1|TRBV6-5
CAARFNTEAFF
TGTGCCGCGCGGTTCAACACTGAAGCTTTCTTT
>.|once|TRBJ1-3|TRBV29-1
CSVADLTLQASGNTIYF
TGCAGCGTTGCCGACCTCACCTTGCAAGCTTCTGGAAACACCATATATTTT
>.|once|TRBJ1-2|TRBV16
CASSQSEGRQIGPGYTF
TGTGCCAGCAGCCAATCGGAGGGTCGACAGATTGGGCCTGGCTACACCTTC
>TRBD2|.|TRBJ2-3|TRBV11-2
CASSSVGTSGSTDTQYF
TGTGCCAGCAGCTCAGTAGGGACTAGCGGGAGCACAGATACGCAGTATTTT
>.|.|TRBJ2-3|TRBV5-1
CASSGDTSTDTQYF
TGCGCCAGCAGCGGGGACACTAGCACAGATACGCAGTATTTT
>.|.|TRBJ2-3|TRBV6-5
CASREEKADTQYF
TGTGCCAGCAGGGAGGAGAAGGCAGATACGCAGTATTTT
>TRBD1|.|TRBJ1-1|TRBV19
CASIPSPTGEGLLRTEAFF
TGTGCCAGCATCCCGTCCCCTACAGGGGAAGGATTACTTCGGACTGAAGCTTTCTTT
>TRBD2|.|TRBJ2-1|TRBV19
CASSIGGNGYNEQFF
TGTGCCAGTAGTATCGGGGGGAACGGTTACAATGAGCAGTTCTTC
>TRBD1|.|TRBJ1-5|TRBV14
CASSQDHGLAGQGRDQPQHF
TGTGCCAGCAGCCAAGACCACGGGTTGGCGGGACAGGGTAGGGATCAGCCCCAGCATTTT